The clone carrying this T cell receptor (beta chain) came up once. What it binds is not known. These data belong to a study of persistence of HIV-infected CD4 T cells. The libraries were made with immunoSEQ version 4 in survey mode. Repertoires were generated with immunoSEQ multiplex PCR, while TCRdb's copy carries only in-frame clones and drops some. The table lists some 9,200 clones, roughly 85% of them singletons, with about 2% in the top ten. The stimulus was an HIV-1 Gag 15-mer peptide pool, 1 ug/peptide/mL. Sorting selected CD4+ T cells upregulating both CD40 ligand and CD69. The germline gives CDR1 MNHEY, CDR2 SMNVEV (reference sequence). The CDR3 length is 18 residues. V lost 2 bases and J lost 0; bases outside the gene matches: 10.

The starting material was CD4+ T cells sorted from PBMCs after approximately 20-hour stimulation, obtained from a patient who received antiretroviral therapy. The clonotype was recovered from an adult woman with HIV who was CMV-seropositive. The J gene is TRBJ1-1, the V gene TRBV27; 9 bases line up with TRBD1. CDR3 region: CASSLGGRDRDLNTEAFF. CDR3 nucleotide sequence: TGTGCCAGCAGTTTAGGGGGCCGGGACAGGGATCTGAACACTGAAGCTTTCTTT.